These 14 T cell receptor beta chains were all obtained from the same sample, sequenced in a study of shared clonotypes between healthy human individuals. Sequencing was performed with immunoSEQ multiplex PCR; in TCRdb, only in-frame clones are kept and a portion is missing. Among around 240,000 clones listed, 65% were seen once. Material for sequencing was memory CD4+ T cells sorted from blood. Regarding subset: CD45RA-negative fraction. The source is a man aged 30 to 39 in good health.

This clone was recorded only once. J is TRBJ2-1 and V is TRBV5-1, with TRBD2 matching over 8 bases. Unmatched junction bases numbered 4, after V lost 1 base and J lost 7 bases. From germline, CDR1 is SGHRS and CDR2 YFSETQ. This CDR3 spans 14 amino acids. The CDR3: CASSLLLADNEQFF. CDR3 bases: TGCGCCAGCAGCTTGTTACTAGCGGATAATGAGCAGTTCTTC.

The J gene is TRBJ2-7, the V gene TRBV18; the D gene could be TRBD1 or TRBD2 (6 bases each). The CDR3 is 13 residues long. Germline V gene data show CDR1 as KGHSH and CDR2 as LQKENI. V gave up 6 bases and J gave up 5 bases, with 14 bases separating them. The CDR3 is CASSEGVPHEQYF. The CDR3 DNA reads TGTGCCAGCTCGGAGGGGGTTCCCCACGAGCAGTACTTC.

V usage is TRBV5-5 and J usage is TRBJ2-4; D not resolved. Trimming cost V 0 bases and J 0 bases, with 4 bases left between them. This CDR3 has 14 amino acids. Per germline, CDR1 SGHKS and CDR2 YYEKEE (reference sequence). CDR3 amino acids: CASSLGLAKNIQYF. DNA for the CDR3: TGTGCCAGCAGCTTGGGATTAGCCAAAAACATTCAGTACTTC.

This clone has just a few counts. V is TRBV5-6 and J is TRBJ2-7; D gene uncertain. Trimming shortened V by 4 bases and J by 5 bases, and 10 bases separated the two germline ends. Germline V gene lookup returns CDR1 SGHDT and CDR2 YYEEEE. The CDR3 consists of 12 residues. CDR3 in DNA: TGTGCCAGCAGCCGTTGGGGTCACGAGCAGTACTTC. It translates to CASSRWGHEQYF.

Only a few counts were recorded for this clone. DNA for the CDR3: TGTGCCATCAGGAGGGGATCTAGCACAGATACGCAGTATTTT. This gives the protein CAIRRGSSTDTQYF. The rearrangement joins TRBV10-3 to TRBJ2-3, with D perhaps TRBD1 or TRBD2 (5 bases each). CDR3 size: 14 residues. Germline CDR1 and CDR2: ENHRY and SYGVKD. Trimming took off 6 bases at V and 0 bases at J, with 10 bases between the two ends.

The chain links TRBV6-1 to TRBJ1-5; 9 bases map to TRBD1. V shed 4 bases, J shed 0 bases, and the junction held 7 bases outside the gene matches. The germline gives CDR1 MNHNS, CDR2 SASEGT. This CDR3 has 17 amino acids. CDR3 in DNA: TGTGCCAGCAGTGGACCGGGACAGGGCCCTAGCAATCAGCCCCAGCATTTT. This translates into CASSGPGQGPSNQPQHF.

The rearrangement joins TRBV9 to TRBJ2-5, with D uncertain. The CDR3 is 15 residues long. The V gene's germline CDR1 is SGDLS and CDR2 YYNGEE. With 0 bases removed from V and 0 bases from J, the gap between germline ends came to 9 bases. Here the CDR3 reads CASSVEMGNQETQYF. CDR3 in DNA: TGTGCCAGCAGCGTAGAGATGGGAAACCAAGAGACCCAGTACTTC.

The chain carries TRBV7-2 and TRBJ1-1; D unclear. CDR3 size: 13 residues. Trimming removed 11 bases at V and 0 bases at J, with 13 bases between. Per germline, CDR1 SGHTA and CDR2 FQGNSA. CDR3 region: CAGGLEMNTEAFF. Written as DNA, the CDR3 is TGTGCCGGTGGCTTGGAGATGAACACTGAAGCTTTCTTT.

The rearrangement joins TRBV7-9 to TRBJ2-7; possible D gene TRBD2, 5 bases. Germline V gene lookup returns CDR1 SEHNR and CDR2 FQNEAQ (reference sequence). The ends were cut back, 1 base at V and 0 bases at J, with 10 bases in the middle. The length of the CDR3 is 15 residues. The CDR3 nucleotides read TGTGCCAGCAGCTTAGGGCCGGGGAGCTCCTACGAGCAGTACTTC. It is translated as CASSLGPGSSYEQYF.

The rearrangement joins TRBV7-9 to TRBJ1-3, with D tentatively TRBD1 (5 bases). Germline lookup yields CDR1 SEHNR and CDR2 FQNEAQ (reference sequence). This CDR3 has 15 residues. V was trimmed by 5 bases and J by 2 bases, leaving 13 bases between them. CDR3 in amino acids: CASSTWDLTGNTIYF. In nucleotides, the CDR3 is TGTGCCAGCAGCACGTGGGACTTAACTGGAAACACCATATATTTT.

V gene TRBV7-8 combines with J gene TRBJ1-4; D uncertain. Germline CDR1 is SGHVS and CDR2 is FQNEAQ. Trimming took off 5 bases at V and 0 bases at J, with 10 bases between the two ends. The length of the CDR3 is 15 residues. This CDR3 is CASSPYLSTNEKLFF. Here the CDR3 DNA reads TGTGCCAGCAGCCCTTACCTCTCAACTAATGAAAAACTGTTTTTT.

The gene calls are TRBV28 and TRBJ2-1; tentative D call: TRBD2 (5 bases). V lost 7 bases and J lost 6, with 16 bases in between. The CDR3 is made up of 14 amino acids. Germline CDR1 and CDR2: MDHEN and SYDVKM. CDR3 nucleotides: TGTGCCAGCATCCGCTGGAGGTCCCGCAATGAGCAGTTCTTC. Its translation is CASIRWRSRNEQFF.

This rearrangement joins TRBV6-1 to TRBJ1-2; D is unresolved. The CDR3 length is 14 residues. V lost 3 bases, J lost 2 bases, and 10 bases lay in between. CDR1 is MNHNS and CDR2 is SASEGT in the germline V gene. CDR3 sequence (DNA): TGTGCCAGCAGTGACAGGTTTCCAAACTATGGCTACACCTTC. This gives the protein CASSDRFPNYGYTF.

This chain joins TRBV18 and TRBJ1-5; 7 nucleotides line up with TRBD1. The CDR3 is made up of 16 amino acids. The trim removed 3 bases at V and 4 bases at J, leaving 9 bases unmatched. Germline V CDR1 and CDR2: KGHSH, LQKENI. CDR3 in amino acids: CASSPFDRERNQPQHF. In DNA form, the CDR3 reads TGTGCCAGCTCACCTTTTGACAGGGAAAGGAATCAGCCCCAGCATTTT.